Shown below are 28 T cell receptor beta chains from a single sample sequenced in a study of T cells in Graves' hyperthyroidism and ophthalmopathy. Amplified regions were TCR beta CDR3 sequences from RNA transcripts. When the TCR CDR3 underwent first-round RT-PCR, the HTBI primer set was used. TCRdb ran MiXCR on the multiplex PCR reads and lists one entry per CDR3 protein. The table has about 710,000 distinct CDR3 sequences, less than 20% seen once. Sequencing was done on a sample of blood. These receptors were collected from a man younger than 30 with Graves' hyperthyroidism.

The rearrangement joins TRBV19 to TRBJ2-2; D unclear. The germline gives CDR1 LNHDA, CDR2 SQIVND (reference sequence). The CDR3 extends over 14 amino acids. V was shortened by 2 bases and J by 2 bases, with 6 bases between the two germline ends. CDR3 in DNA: TGTGCCAGTAGTATAACCTATAACACCGGGGAGCTGTTTTTT. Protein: CASSITYNTGELFF.

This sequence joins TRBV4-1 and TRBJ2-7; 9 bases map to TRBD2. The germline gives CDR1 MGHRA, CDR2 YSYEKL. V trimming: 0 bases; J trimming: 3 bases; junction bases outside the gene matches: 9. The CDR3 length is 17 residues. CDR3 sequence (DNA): TGCGCCAGCAGCCAAGATAGGAGCGGGAGGTCGGACTACGAGCAGTACTTC. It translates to CASSQDRSGRSDYEQYF.

The CDR3 bases are TGTGCCACCAGCAGCAGGGAGTTAGGGGAGCTGTTTTTT. Protein sequence: CATSSRELGELFF. V gene TRBV15 combines with J gene TRBJ2-2; either TRBD1 or TRBD2 may supply D (5 bases each). V was pared by 3 bases and J by 8 bases, with 10 bases between. CDR3 size: 13 residues. Looked up from germline, CDR1 is LNHNV and CDR2 is YYDKDF (reference sequence).

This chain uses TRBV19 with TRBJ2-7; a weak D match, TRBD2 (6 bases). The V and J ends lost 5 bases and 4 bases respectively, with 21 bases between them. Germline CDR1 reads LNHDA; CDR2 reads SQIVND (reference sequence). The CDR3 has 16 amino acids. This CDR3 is CASSVSGIFGSYEQYF. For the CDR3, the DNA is TGTGCCAGTAGTGTTTCAGGAATTTTCGGGAGTTACGAGCAGTACTTC.

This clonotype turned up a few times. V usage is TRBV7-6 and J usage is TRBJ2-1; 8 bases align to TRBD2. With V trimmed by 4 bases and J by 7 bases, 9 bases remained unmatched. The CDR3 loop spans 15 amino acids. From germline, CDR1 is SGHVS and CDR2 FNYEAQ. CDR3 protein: CASSSLGLEINEQFF. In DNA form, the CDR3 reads TGTGCCAGCAGCTCCCTGGGACTAGAAATAAATGAGCAGTTCTTC.

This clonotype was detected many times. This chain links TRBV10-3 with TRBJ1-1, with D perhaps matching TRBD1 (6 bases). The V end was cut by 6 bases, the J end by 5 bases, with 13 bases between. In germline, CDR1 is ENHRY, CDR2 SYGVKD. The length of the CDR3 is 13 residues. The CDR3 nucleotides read TGTGCCATCAGCGCCGAGGGGGTAACTGAAGCTTTCTTT. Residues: CAISAEGVTEAFF.

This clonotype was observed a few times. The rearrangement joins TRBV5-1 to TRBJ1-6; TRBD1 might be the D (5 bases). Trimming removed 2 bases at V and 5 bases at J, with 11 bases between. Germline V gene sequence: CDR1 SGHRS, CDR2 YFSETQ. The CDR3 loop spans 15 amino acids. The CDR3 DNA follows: TGCGCCAGCAGCTTCGGCCAGGGAGATAATTCACCCCTCCACTTT. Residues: CASSFGQGDNSPLHF.

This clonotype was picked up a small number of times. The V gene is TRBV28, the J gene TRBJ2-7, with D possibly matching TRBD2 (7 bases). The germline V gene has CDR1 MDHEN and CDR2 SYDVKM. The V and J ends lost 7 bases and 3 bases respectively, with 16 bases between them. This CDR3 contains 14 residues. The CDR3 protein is CASTTPGGLYEQYF. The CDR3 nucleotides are TGTGCCAGCACCACCCCCGGGGGGCTCTACGAGCAGTACTTC. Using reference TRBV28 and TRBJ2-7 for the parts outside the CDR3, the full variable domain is DVKVTQSSRYLVKRTGEKVFLECVQDMDHENMFWYRQDPGLGLRLIYFSYDVKMKEKGDIPEGYSVSREKKERFSLILESASTNQTSMYLCASTTPGGLYEQYFGPGTRLTVT.

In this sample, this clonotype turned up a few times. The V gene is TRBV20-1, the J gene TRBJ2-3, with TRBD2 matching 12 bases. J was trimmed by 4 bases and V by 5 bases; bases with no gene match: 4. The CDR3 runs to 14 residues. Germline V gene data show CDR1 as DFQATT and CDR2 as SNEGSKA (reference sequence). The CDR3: CSAPRLAGADTQYF. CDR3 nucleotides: TGCAGTGCTCCCAGACTAGCGGGAGCAGATACGCAGTATTTT.

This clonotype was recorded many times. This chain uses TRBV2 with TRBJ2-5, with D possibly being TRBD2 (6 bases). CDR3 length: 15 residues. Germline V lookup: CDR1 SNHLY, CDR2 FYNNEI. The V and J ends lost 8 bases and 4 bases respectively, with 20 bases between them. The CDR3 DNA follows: TGTGCCAGCGCCGGCGGGGTCCGTCGGGGAGAGACCCAGTACTTC. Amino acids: CASAGGVRRGETQYF.

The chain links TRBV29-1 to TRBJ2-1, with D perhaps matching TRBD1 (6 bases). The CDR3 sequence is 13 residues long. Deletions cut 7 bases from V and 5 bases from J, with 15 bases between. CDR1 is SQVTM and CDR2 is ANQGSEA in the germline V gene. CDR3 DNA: TGCAGCGCAGCCGGGACAAATAACAATGAGCAGTTCTTC. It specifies CSAAGTNNNEQFF.

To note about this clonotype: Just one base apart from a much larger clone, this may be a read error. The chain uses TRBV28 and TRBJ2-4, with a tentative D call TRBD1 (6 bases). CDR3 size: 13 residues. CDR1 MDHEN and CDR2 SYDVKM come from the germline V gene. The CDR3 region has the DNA TGTGCCGGCAGTGAACAGGGCCGTAACATTCAGTACTTC. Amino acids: CAGSEQGRNIQYF.

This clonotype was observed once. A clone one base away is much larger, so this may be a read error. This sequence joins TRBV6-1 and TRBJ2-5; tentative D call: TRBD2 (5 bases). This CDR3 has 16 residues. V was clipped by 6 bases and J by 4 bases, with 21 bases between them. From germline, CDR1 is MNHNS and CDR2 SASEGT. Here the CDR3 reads CASSEHSQDGRETQYF. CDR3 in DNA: TGTGCCAGCAGCGAACACTCGCAGGATGGGAGAGAGACCCAGTACTTC.

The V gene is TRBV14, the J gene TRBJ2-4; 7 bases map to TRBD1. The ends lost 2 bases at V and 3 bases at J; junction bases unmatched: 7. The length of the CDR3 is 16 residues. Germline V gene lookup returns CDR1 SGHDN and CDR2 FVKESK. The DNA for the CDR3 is TGTGCCAGCAGCCAATACAGGGGCGGAGGCAAAAACATTCAGTACTTC. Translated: CASSQYRGGGKNIQYF.

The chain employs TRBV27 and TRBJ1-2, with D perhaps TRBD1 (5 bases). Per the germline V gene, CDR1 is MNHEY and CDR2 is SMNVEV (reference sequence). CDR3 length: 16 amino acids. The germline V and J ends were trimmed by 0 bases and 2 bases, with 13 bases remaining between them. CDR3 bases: TGTGCCAGCAGTTTATCGCTCCGGGGACGGAACTATGGCTACACCTTC. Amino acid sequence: CASSLSLRGRNYGYTF.

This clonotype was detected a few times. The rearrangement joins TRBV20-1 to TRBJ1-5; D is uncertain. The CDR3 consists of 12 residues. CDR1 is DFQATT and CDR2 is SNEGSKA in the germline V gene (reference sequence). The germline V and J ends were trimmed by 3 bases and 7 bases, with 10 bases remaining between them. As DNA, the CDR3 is TGCAGTGCTAGGGAGGGCCGACAGCCCCAGCATTTT. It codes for CSAREGRQPQHF.

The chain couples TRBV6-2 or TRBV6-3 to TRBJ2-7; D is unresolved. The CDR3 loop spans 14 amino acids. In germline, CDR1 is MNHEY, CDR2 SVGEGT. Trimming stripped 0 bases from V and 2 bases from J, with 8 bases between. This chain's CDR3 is CASSYSVETYEQYF. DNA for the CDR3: TGTGCCAGCAGTTACTCTGTGGAAACCTACGAGCAGTACTTC.

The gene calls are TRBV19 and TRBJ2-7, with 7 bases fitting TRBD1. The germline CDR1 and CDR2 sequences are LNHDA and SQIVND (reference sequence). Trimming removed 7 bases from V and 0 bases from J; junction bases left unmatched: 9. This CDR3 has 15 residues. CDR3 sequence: CASIGWTGSSYEQYF. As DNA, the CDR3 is TGTGCCAGTATAGGATGGACAGGATCCTCCTACGAGCAGTACTTC. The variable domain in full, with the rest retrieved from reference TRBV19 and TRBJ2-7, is DGGITQSPKYLFRKEGQNVTLSCEQNLNHDAMYWYRQDPGQGLRLIYYSQIVNDFQKGDIAEGYSVSREKKESFPLTVTSAQKNPTAFYLCASIGWTGSSYEQYFGPGTRLTVT.

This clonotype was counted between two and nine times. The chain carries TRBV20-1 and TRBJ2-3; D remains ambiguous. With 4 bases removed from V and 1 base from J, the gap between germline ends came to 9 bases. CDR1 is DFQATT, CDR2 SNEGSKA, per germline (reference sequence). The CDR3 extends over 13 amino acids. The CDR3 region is CSAKVVGTDTQYF. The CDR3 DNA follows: TGCAGTGCTAAGGTCGTCGGCACAGATACGCAGTATTTT.

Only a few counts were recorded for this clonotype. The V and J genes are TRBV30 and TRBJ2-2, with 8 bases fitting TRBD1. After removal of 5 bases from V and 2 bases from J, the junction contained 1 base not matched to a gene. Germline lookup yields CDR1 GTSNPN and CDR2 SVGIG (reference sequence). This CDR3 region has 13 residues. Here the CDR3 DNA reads TGTGCCTGGGGACAGGGTAACACCGGGGAGCTGTTTTTT. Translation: CAWGQGNTGELFF. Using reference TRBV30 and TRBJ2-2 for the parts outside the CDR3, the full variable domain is SQTIHQWPATLVQPVGSPLSLECTVEGTSNPNLYWYRQAAGRGLQLLFYSVGIGQISSEVPQNLSASRPQDRQFILSSKKLLLSDSGFYLCAWGQGNTGELFFGEGSRLTVL.

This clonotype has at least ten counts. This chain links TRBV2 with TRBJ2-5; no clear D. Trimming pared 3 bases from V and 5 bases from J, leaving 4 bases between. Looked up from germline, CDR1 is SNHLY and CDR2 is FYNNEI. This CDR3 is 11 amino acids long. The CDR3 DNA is TGTGCCAGCAGTGATATCGAGACCCAGTACTTC. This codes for CASSDIETQYF. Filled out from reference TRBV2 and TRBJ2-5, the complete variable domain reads EPEVTQTPSHQVTQMGQEVILRCVPISNHLYFYWYRQILGQKVEFLVSFYNNEISEKSEIFDDQFSVERPDGSNFTLKIRSTKLEDSAMYFCASSDIETQYFGPGTRLLVL.

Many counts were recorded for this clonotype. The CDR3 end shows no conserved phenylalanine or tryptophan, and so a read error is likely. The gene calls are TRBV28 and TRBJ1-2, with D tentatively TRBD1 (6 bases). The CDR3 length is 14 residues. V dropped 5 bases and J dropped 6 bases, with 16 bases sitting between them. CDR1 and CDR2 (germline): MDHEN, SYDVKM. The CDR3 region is CASSGPGEGHGYTL. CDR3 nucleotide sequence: TGTGCCAGCAGTGGACCAGGGGAAGGTCATGGCTACACCCTC.

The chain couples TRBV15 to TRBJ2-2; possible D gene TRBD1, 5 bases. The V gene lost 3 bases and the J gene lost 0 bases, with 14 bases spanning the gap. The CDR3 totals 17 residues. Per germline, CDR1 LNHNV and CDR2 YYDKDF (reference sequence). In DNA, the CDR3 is TGTGCCACCAGCAGGGATTCGACAGCTTCGAACACCGGGGAGCTGTTTTTT. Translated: CATSRDSTASNTGELFF.

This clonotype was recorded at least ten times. In DNA, the CDR3 is TGTGCCAGCAGGACAGAGACCCAGTACTTC. As protein: CASRTETQYF. V usage is TRBV2 and J usage is TRBJ2-5; D unresolved. The CDR3 runs 10 residues. V was shortened by 6 bases and J by 4 bases, with 3 bases between the two germline ends. From germline, CDR1 is SNHLY and CDR2 FYNNEI.

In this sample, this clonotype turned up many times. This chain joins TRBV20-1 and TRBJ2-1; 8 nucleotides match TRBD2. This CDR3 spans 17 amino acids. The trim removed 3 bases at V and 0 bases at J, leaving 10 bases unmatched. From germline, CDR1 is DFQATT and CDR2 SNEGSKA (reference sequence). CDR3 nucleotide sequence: TGCAGTGCTAGTGGGGTAGCGGGACCAAGCTCCTACAATGAGCAGTTCTTC. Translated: CSASGVAGPSSYNEQFF.

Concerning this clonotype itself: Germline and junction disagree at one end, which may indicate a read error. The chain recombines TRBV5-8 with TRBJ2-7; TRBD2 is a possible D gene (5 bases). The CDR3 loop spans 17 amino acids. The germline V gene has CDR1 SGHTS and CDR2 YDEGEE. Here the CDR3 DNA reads TGCGCCAGCAGCCAAGGTAGAGGGATCGCCGGCGGCTACGAGCAGTACTTC. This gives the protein CASSQGRGIAGGYEQYF. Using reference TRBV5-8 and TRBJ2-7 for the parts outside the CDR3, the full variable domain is EAGVTQSPTHLIKTRGQQATLRCSPISGHTSVYWYQQALGLGLQFLLWYDEGEERNRGNFPPRFSGRQFPNYSSELNVNALELEDSALYLCASSQGRGIAGGYEQYFGPGTRLTVT.

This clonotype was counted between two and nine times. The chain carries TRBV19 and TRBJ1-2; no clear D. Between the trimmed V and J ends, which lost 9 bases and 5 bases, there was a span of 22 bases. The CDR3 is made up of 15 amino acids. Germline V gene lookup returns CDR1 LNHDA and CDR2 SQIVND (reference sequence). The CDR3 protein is CASATSISVVYGYTF. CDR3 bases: TGTGCCAGCGCAACTTCGATTTCTGTAGTTTATGGCTACACCTTC. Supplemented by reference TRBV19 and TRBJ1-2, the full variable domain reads DGGITQSPKYLFRKEGQNVTLSCEQNLNHDAMYWYRQDPGQGLRLIYYSQIVNDFQKGDIAEGYSVSREKKESFPLTVTSAQKNPTAFYLCASATSISVVYGYTFGSGTRLTVV.

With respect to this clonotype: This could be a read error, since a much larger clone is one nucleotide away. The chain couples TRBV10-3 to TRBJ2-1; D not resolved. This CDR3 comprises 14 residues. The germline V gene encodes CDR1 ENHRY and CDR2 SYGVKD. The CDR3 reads CAIKGARNYDEQFF. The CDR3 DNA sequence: TGTGCCATCAAGGGCGCGCGGAACTACGATGAGCAGTTCTTC.